Sequencing of this T cell receptor beta chain was carried out in a study of resident and recirculating memory T cells in vitiligo. The wider study: Each patient gave two lesional and two nonlesional epidermal shave biopsies, plus PBMCs. Overall study findings and caveats: Vitiligo lesions lacked a unique dominant clone, and clonality varied.

Data came from immunoSEQ multiplex PCR; TCRdb stores just in-frame clones and leaves some out. The sample lists roughly 42,000 clones, around 90% seen once, with over 3.5% in the top ten. Germline V lookup: CDR1 MNHNY, CDR2 SVGAGI (reference sequence). The CDR3 is 16 amino acids. V shed 2 bases, J shed 4 bases, and the junction held 7 bases outside the gene matches. Of note for this clone: What it binds is unknown.

Stable vitiligo meant no lesion change over the previous 6 months. Stable patients also lacked confetti depigmentation, a sign of active vitiligo. This TCR was sampled from a male donor with vitiligo. The rearrangement uses TRBV6-6 and TRBJ2-1, with 8 positions matching TRBD2. The source material was blood. The CDR3 DNA follows: TGTGCCAGCAGTTACCGTCGGGGGGGCGGATACAATGAGCAGTTCTTC. Translated: CASSYRRGGGYNEQFF.